This is a list of T cell receptor beta chains from one sample in a study of cytomegalovirus exposure and HLA in healthy donors. The protocol was immunoSEQ multiplex PCR, while the TCRdb copy is restricted to in-frame clones and leaves out a portion. The top ten hold 1.5% to 2% of the sample, which has about 160,000 clones, 70% to 90% seen once. The sequenced sample was PBMCs. Receptors were obtained from a woman younger than 30 in good health and CMV-seronegative. Each CDR3 is given with its conserved first and last residue. A D gene is named only where the DNA matches it firmly. Only some rows state a clone size, as once, few, many or a class for expanded clones.

size: -; J: TRBJ2-2; V: TRBV9; D: -; CDR3: CASSADRGELFF; DNA: TGTGCCAGCAGCGCGGACAGAGGGGAGCTGTTTTTT
size: -; J: TRBJ1-2; V: TRBV4-2; D: -; CDR3: CASSPEELFGAGYTF; DNA: TGTGCCAGCAGCCCCGAGGAACTTTTCGGAGCTGGCTACACCTTC
size: -; J: TRBJ1-4; V: TRBV9; D: -; CDR3: CASSVAGQGWNEKLFF; DNA: TGTGCCAGCAGCGTAGCGGGCCAGGGATGGAATGAAAAACTGTTTTTT
size: -; J: TRBJ1-1; V: TRBV27; D: TRBD1; CDR3: CASSLQQGMNTEAFF; DNA: TGTGCCAGCAGTTTACAACAGGGGATGAACACTGAAGCTTTCTTT
size: -; J: TRBJ1-5; V: TRBV2; D: TRBD1; CDR3: CASSDVDRGGNQPQHF; DNA: TGTGCCAGCAGTGACGTAGACAGGGGTGGCAATCAGCCCCAGCATTTT
size: -; J: TRBJ2-7; V: TRBV6-1; D: TRBD1; CDR3: CASSEVSRDRGPYEQYF; DNA: TGTGCCAGCAGTGAAGTTAGCCGGGACAGGGGGCCTTACGAGCAGTACTTC
size: -; J: TRBJ1-1; V: TRBV2; D: -; CDR3: CASIMNTEAFF; DNA: TGTGCCAGCATCATGAACACTGAAGCTTTCTTT
size: -; J: TRBJ1-1; V: TRBV6-5; D: -; CDR3: CMVRQGYTEAFF; DNA: TGTATGGTTCGTCAGGGTTACACTGAAGCTTTCTTT
size: -; J: TRBJ2-6; V: TRBV4-1; D: -; CDR3: CASSLGPGSGANVLTF; DNA: TGCGCCAGCAGCCTAGGCCCAGGCTCTGGGGCCAACGTCCTGACTTTC
size: -; J: TRBJ2-6; V: TRBV2; D: -; CDR3: CASNTGTSGANVLTF; DNA: TGTGCCAGCAACACAGGTACCTCTGGGGCCAACGTCCTGACTTTC
size: few; J: TRBJ1-2; V: TRBV27; D: TRBD1; CDR3: CASSPVRDRGYTF; DNA: TGTGCCAGCAGTCCCGTCCGGGACAGAGGCTACACCTTC
size: -; J: TRBJ1-3; V: TRBV28; D: TRBD1; CDR3: CASARGTAIFSGNTIYF; DNA: TGTGCCAGCGCTCGGGGGACAGCTATATTCTCTGGAAACACCATATATTTT
size: -; J: TRBJ2-5; V: TRBV7-2; D: -; CDR3: CASSFIETQYF; DNA: TGTGCCAGCAGCTTTATCGAGACCCAGTACTTC
size: -; J: TRBJ2-3; V: TRBV15; D: -; CDR3: CATSRGQTDTQYF; DNA: TGTGCCACCAGCAGAGGTCAAACAGATACGCAGTATTTT
size: -; J: TRBJ1-2; V: TRBV5-4; D: -; CDR3: CASSLDRKGYGYTF; DNA: TGTGCCAGCAGCTTGGACAGGAAAGGATATGGCTACACCTTC
size: -; J: TRBJ1-5; V: TRBV10-3; D: -; CDR3: CAISESPYGSNQPQHF; DNA: TGTGCCATCAGTGAGTCCCCATACGGGAGCAATCAGCCCCAGCATTTT
size: -; J: TRBJ2-1; V: TRBV2; D: TRBD1; CDR3: CASSGISPVGQGLYNEQFF; DNA: TGTGCCAGCAGTGGGATCAGCCCCGTGGGACAGGGTTTGTACAATGAGCAGTTCTTC
size: -; J: TRBJ2-5; V: TRBV11-2; D: TRBD2; CDR3: CASTSPQEAGGPIPHF; DNA: TGTGCCAGCACCTCACCCCAGGAGGCGGGAGGGCCCATCCCGCACTTC
size: -; J: TRBJ1-1; V: TRBV10-3; D: -; CDR3: CAIKGIMNTEAFF; DNA: TGTGCCATCAAGGGGATAATGAACACTGAAGCTTTCTTT
size: few; J: TRBJ1-6; V: TRBV15; D: TRBD1; CDR3: CATSSETGVSPLHF; DNA: TGTGCCACCAGCAGTGAAACAGGGGTGTCACCCCTCCACTTT
size: -; J: TRBJ2-7; V: TRBV4-2; D: TRBD1; CDR3: CASSHPKGTGSSEQYF; DNA: TGTGCCAGCAGCCACCCTAAAGGGACAGGGAGCAGCGAGCAGTACTTC
size: -; J: TRBJ2-3; V: TRBV7-8; D: TRBD2; CDR3: CASSLLAGVRDTQYF; DNA: TGTGCCAGCAGCCTCTTGGCGGGAGTAAGGGATACGCAGTATTTT
size: once; J: TRBJ2-3; V: TRBV12-5; D: TRBD1; CDR3: CASGTGGADTQYF; DNA: TGTGCTAGTGGGACAGGGGGGGCAGATACGCAGTATTTT
size: -; J: TRBJ2-5; V: TRBV6-5; D: -; CDR3: CASSGGRGGPETQYF; DNA: TGTGCCAGCAGTGGGGGAAGGGGGGGTCCGGAGACCCAGTACTTC
size: -; J: TRBJ2-2; V: TRBV11-2; D: -; CDR3: CASSLVGTNTGELFF; DNA: TGTGCCAGCAGCTTAGTTGGCACGAACACCGGGGAGCTGTTTTTT
size: -; J: TRBJ1-1; V: TRBV15; D: -; CDR3: CATSRDIRGSEAFF; DNA: TGTGCCACCAGCAGAGATATCAGGGGCTCTGAAGCTTTCTTT
size: -; J: TRBJ1-3; V: TRBV7-8; D: -; CDR3: CASSFGGTGVYGNTIYF; DNA: TGTGCCAGCAGCTTCGGGGGAACGGGGGTTTACGGAAACACCATATATTTT
size: few; J: TRBJ1-2; V: TRBV6-5; D: -; CDR3: CASRPGDYSYGYTF; DNA: TGTGCCAGCAGGCCCGGGGACTACTCTTATGGCTACACCTTC
size: -; J: TRBJ1-6; V: TRBV9; D: -; CDR3: CASSVALGGYNSPLHF; DNA: TGTGCCAGCAGCGTAGCTCTGGGGGGCTATAATTCACCCCTCCACTTT
size: -; J: TRBJ1-2; V: TRBV5-1; D: TRBD1; CDR3: CASSADRPVDGYTF; DNA: TGCGCCAGCAGCGCGGACAGGCCGGTGGATGGCTACACCTTC
size: -; J: TRBJ1-5; V: TRBV5-1; D: -; CDR3: CASSIAGNQPQHF; DNA: TGCGCCAGCAGCATCGCGGGAAATCAGCCCCAGCATTTT
size: -; J: TRBJ2-3; V: TRBV28; D: -; CDR3: CASSLGGDTQYF; DNA: TGTGCCAGCAGTTTAGGCGGAGATACGCAGTATTTT
size: once; J: TRBJ2-3; V: TRBV11-2; D: -; CDR3: CASSSPGSTDTQYF; DNA: TGTGCCAGCAGCTCCCCCGGTAGCACAGATACGCAGTATTTT
size: -; J: TRBJ1-4; V: TRBV18; D: -; CDR3: CASSLHRGTTNEKLFF; DNA: TGTGCCAGCTCACTTCACCGAGGTACAACTAATGAAAAACTGTTTTTT
size: -; J: TRBJ2-3; V: TRBV7-3; D: TRBD1; CDR3: CASSSRAGTVKNTDTQYF; DNA: TGTGCCAGCAGCTCCCGCGCCGGGACAGTCAAGAACACAGATACGCAGTATTTT
size: -; J: TRBJ2-7; V: TRBV7-9; D: TRBD1; CDR3: CASSLGQGDEQYF; DNA: TGTGCCAGCAGCTTAGGACAGGGGGACGAGCAGTACTTC
size: -; J: TRBJ1-1; V: TRBV7-9; D: -; CDR3: CASSPTGARNTEAFF; DNA: TGTGCCAGCAGCCCGACAGGTGCGAGGAACACTGAAGCTTTCTTT
size: -; J: TRBJ2-3; V: TRBV29-1; D: TRBD1; CDR3: CSVVGQGWSDTQYF; DNA: TGCAGCGTCGTCGGACAGGGATGGTCGGATACGCAGTATTTT
size: -; J: TRBJ1-1; V: TRBV18; D: -; CDR3: CASSPRSGAPLNTEAFF; DNA: TGTGCCAGCTCACCACGCTCTGGAGCGCCCCTGAACACTGAAGCTTTCTTT
size: -; J: TRBJ2-5; V: TRBV5-1; D: -; CDR3: CASNGAYQETQYF; DNA: TGCGCCAGCAATGGGGCTTACCAAGAGACCCAGTACTTC
size: -; J: TRBJ1-1; V: TRBV5-1; D: TRBD1; CDR3: CASSLGTGGSMNTEAFF; DNA: TGCGCCAGCAGCCTCGGAACAGGGGGCAGCATGAACACTGAAGCTTTCTTT
size: -; J: TRBJ2-7; V: TRBV28; D: -; CDR3: CASSLDLQGPYEQYF; DNA: TGTGCCAGCAGTCTAGACTTACAGGGTCCCTACGAGCAGTACTTC
size: -; J: TRBJ2-3; V: TRBV28; D: TRBD2; CDR3: CASSFQTTSGRIAGTDTQYF; DNA: TGTGCCAGCAGTTTTCAAACGACTAGCGGGAGAATTGCGGGCACAGATACGCAGTATTTT
size: -; J: TRBJ1-1; V: TRBV7-9; D: -; CDR3: CAGRLPLNTEAFF; DNA: TGTGCCGGCCGCCTCCCATTGAACACTGAAGCTTTCTTT
size: -; J: TRBJ2-2; V: TRBV5-6; D: -; CDR3: CASSPPDRTGELFF; DNA: TGTGCCAGCAGCCCGCCCGACAGAACCGGGGAGCTGTTTTTT
size: -; J: TRBJ1-2; V: TRBV5-1; D: -; CDR3: CASSSYSSDGYTF; DNA: TGCGCCAGCAGCTCCTACAGTTCCGATGGCTACACCTTC